Each of the 4 T cell receptor beta chains below was sequenced from the same sample in a study of blood T cell repertoires in COVID-19. The repertoire was sequenced with immunoSEQ multiplex PCR; TCRdb's copy has only in-frame clones and lacks some. The sample contains over 200,000 clones, 75% to 90% of which appear only once. The sequenced sample consisted of peripheral blood. All receptors come from a woman aged 40 to 55 with acute or convalescent COVID-19.

The rearrangement joins TRBV18 to TRBJ2-2; 9 bases fit TRBD2. The CDR3 sequence is 16 residues long. The germline CDR1 and CDR2 sequences are KGHSH and LQKENI. The V gene end was trimmed by 1 base and the J gene end by 4 bases; junction bases not matched to a gene: 4. The CDR3 reads CASSPRSGGSTGELFF. The CDR3, as DNA: TGTGCCAGCTCACCACGGAGCGGGGGGAGCACCGGGGAGCTGTTTTTT.

The V call is TRBV11-2, the J call TRBJ2-1, with a possible D match to TRBD1 (5 bases). The CDR3 is made up of 14 amino acids. V was trimmed by 8 bases and J by 4 bases, leaving 15 bases between them. Germline V gives CDR1 SGHAT, CDR2 FQNNGV. The CDR3 DNA follows: TGTGCCAGCCACCCAGGGAAGGGATACAATGAGCAGTTCTTC. Protein sequence: CASHPGKGYNEQFF.

The chain is built from TRBV19 and TRBJ1-3; D gene ambiguous. Germline-derived CDR1 and CDR2 are LNHDA and SQIVND (reference sequence). Trimming stripped 5 bases from V and 0 bases from J, with 11 bases between. The CDR3 extends over 15 amino acids. In nucleotides, the CDR3 is TGTGCCAGTAGTCCTGGTACTTTCTCTGGAAACACCATATATTTT. It specifies CASSPGTFSGNTIYF. Combining the CDR3 with reference TRBV19 and TRBJ1-3 gives the whole variable domain DGGITQSPKYLFRKEGQNVTLSCEQNLNHDAMYWYRQDPGQGLRLIYYSQIVNDFQKGDIAEGYSVSREKKESFPLTVTSAQKNPTAFYLCASSPGTFSGNTIYFGEGSWLTVV.

V is TRBV18 and J is TRBJ1-1; D is possibly TRBD1 (6 bases). The CDR3 is made up of 16 amino acids. Looked up from germline, CDR1 is KGHSH and CDR2 is LQKENI. V was trimmed by 2 bases and J by 3 bases, leaving 16 bases between them. In DNA, the CDR3 is TGTGCCAGCTCACCAGTGTACCGGCAGGGGTACACTGAAGCTTTCTTT. Residues: CASSPVYRQGYTEAFF.